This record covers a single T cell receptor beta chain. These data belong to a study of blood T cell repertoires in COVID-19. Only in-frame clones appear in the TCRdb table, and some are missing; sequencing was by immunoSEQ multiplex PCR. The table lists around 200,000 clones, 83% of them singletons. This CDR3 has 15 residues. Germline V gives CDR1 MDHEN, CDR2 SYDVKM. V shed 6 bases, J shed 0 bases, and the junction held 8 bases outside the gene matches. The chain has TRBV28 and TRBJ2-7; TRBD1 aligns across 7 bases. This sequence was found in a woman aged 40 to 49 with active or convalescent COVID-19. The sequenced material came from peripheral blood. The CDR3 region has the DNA TGTGCCAGCAGCCCAAGGACAGGTTACTCCTACGAGCAGTACTTC. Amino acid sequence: CASSPRTGYSYEQYF.